This T cell receptor beta chain was documented in a study of blood T cell repertoires in COVID-19. The overall study: The United States, Italy and Spain provided the acute and convalescent COVID-19 samples. Sources were T cells, B-cell-depleted T cells, or PBMCs; the material itself was cDNA or gDNA.

In the authors' workflow: Nucleated cell number was recorded as an estimate derived from reference gene primer amplification. Some clones are missing from TCRdb's copy, which holds only in-frame ones; the method was immunoSEQ multiplex PCR. Clone size and V and J calls were adopted from that table, with D and trimming inferred from the DNA. This sample carries about 180,000 clones, around 88% of them seen once, and the ten largest clones take around 8.6%. The sequence derives from a woman aged 25 to 39 who had recovered from COVID-19. Sequenced: PBMCs or T cells enriched from blood (not recorded which).

The DNA for the CDR3 is TGCAGTGCTAGTGAGGCGGGAGCGATCCAGGACATTCAGTACTTC. Translation: CSASEAGAIQDIQYF. The genes are TRBV20-1 and TRBJ2-4; 7 bases map to TRBD2. Trimming at V came to 3 bases and at J to 8 bases, leaving 13 bases not matched to a gene. The CDR3 extends over 15 amino acids. CDR1 and CDR2 from the germline V gene are DFQATT and SNEGSKA (reference sequence).